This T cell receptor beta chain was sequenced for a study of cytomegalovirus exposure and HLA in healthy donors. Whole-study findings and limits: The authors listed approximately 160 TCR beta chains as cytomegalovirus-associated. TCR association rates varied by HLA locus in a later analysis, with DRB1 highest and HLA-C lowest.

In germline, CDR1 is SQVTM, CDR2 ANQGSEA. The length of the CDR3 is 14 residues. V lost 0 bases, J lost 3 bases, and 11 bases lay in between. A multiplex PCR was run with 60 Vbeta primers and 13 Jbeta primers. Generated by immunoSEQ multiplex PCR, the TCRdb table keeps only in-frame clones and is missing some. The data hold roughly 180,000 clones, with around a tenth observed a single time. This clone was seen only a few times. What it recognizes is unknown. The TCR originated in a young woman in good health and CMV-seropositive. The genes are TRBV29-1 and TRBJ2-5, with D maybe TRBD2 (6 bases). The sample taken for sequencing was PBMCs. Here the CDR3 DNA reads TGCAGCGTTGAAGATACAGGAGGGAAAGAGACCCAGTACTTC. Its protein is CSVEDTGGKETQYF.